The 23 T cell receptor beta chains below all came from one sample that was sequenced in a study of post-analysis software for immune sequencing data. Study results and caveats: Included in a set of five TRBV segments more frequent in patients than controls were TRBV5-6, TRBV5-1 and TRBV20-1.

These receptors lack a known antigen. cDNA libraries for TCR beta contained unique molecular identifiers. TCRdb re-analysed the PCR reads in MiXCR, keeping a single row per CDR3 protein. The sample holds hundreds of thousands of distinct CDR3 sequences, around 60% seen once. Sequencing was done on a sample of blood. The receptors originated from a girl aged 2 to 9 with multiple sclerosis.

Only one count was recorded for this clonotype. V gene TRBV4-3 combines with J gene TRBJ2-4, with 8 bases matching TRBD2. J gave up 1 base and V 1 base, and 9 bases lay outside the gene matches. This CDR3 spans 18 amino acids. Germline values: CDR1 LGHNA, CDR2 YSLEER. Here the CDR3 reads CASSQVVAGTLAKNIQYF. CDR3 in DNA: TGCGCCAGCAGCCAAGTTGTAGCGGGGACCCTGGCCAAAAACATTCAGTACTTC.

The chain recombines TRBV10-3 with TRBJ2-1, with TRBD2 matching over 10 bases. After removal of 0 bases from V and 7 bases from J, the junction contained 6 bases not matched to a gene. Germline CDR1 reads ENHRY; CDR2 reads SYGVKD. CDR3 length: 16 amino acids. The CDR3 DNA reads TGTGCCATCAGTGAGTCGAGCGGGAGGGCCGATAATGAGCAGTTCTTC. This sequence encodes CAISESSGRADNEQFF.

This clonotype was observed a handful of times. The chain is built from TRBV20-1 and TRBJ2-7; 7 positions match TRBD1. Germline loops: CDR1 DFQATT, CDR2 SNEGSKA (reference sequence). CDR3 length: 14 residues. With V trimmed by 0 bases and J by 0 bases, 2 bases remained unmatched. The CDR3 loop is CSARETGSSYEQYF. CDR3 DNA: TGCAGTGCTAGAGAGACAGGGAGCTCCTACGAGCAGTACTTC.

The chain couples TRBV10-2 to TRBJ1-1; D is uncertain. The V end lost 6 bases, the J end lost 8 bases, and 16 bases lay between the germline ends. Germline assignment: CDR1 WSHSY and CDR2 SAAADI. This CDR3 spans 13 amino acids. CDR3 DNA: TGCGCCAGCAGCTACGGAACCCAATACGAAGCTTTCTTT. It yields the protein CASSYGTQYEAFF.

The chain links TRBV5-1 to TRBJ2-6; unclear D gene. The germline V gene has CDR1 SGHRS and CDR2 YFSETQ. The germline V and J ends were trimmed by 4 bases and 1 base, with 6 bases remaining between them. This CDR3 region has 14 residues. CDR3: CASSPRSGANVLTF. The CDR3, as DNA: TGCGCCAGCAGCCCAAGATCTGGGGCCAACGTCCTGACTTTC.

The genes are TRBV29-1 and TRBJ2-3; D unresolved. V lost 3 bases, J lost 3 bases, and 4 bases lay in between. The CDR3 runs to 11 residues. CDR1 is SQVTM, CDR2 ANQGSEA, per germline. The CDR3 DNA follows: TGCAGCGTTGAGGGGACAGATACGCAGTATTTT. Residues: CSVEGTDTQYF.

The count of this clonotype is one. One junction end does not reproduce the germline sequence, and a read error may be involved. This rearrangement joins TRBV11-2 to TRBJ2-1; the D gene is possibly TRBD2 (5 bases). Germline V lookup: CDR1 SGHAT, CDR2 FQNNGV. The CDR3 is 14 amino acids. The CDR3 coding sequence is TGTGCCAGCAGCTTAGGTGAGGGTTGGAATGAGCAGTGCTTC. Translated, it gives CASSLGEGWNEQCF.

This chain uses TRBV20-1 with TRBJ2-7; 7 bases are shared with TRBD2. The V gene end was trimmed by 0 bases and the J gene end by 2 bases; junction bases not matched to a gene: 4. Germline V gene data show CDR1 as DFQATT and CDR2 as SNEGSKA (reference sequence). This CDR3 comprises 14 residues. The DNA for the CDR3 is TGCAGTGCTAGAGAGCTAGGACTAGCCTACGAGCAGTACTTC. This encodes CSARELGLAYEQYF.

There are a few counts of this clonotype. This sequence joins TRBV6-2 or TRBV6-3 and TRBJ2-1; 11 nucleotides line up with TRBD2. This CDR3 has 17 amino acids. Losses at the gene ends were 5 bases for V and 7 bases for J; bases not matched to a gene: 13. Germline lookup yields CDR1 MNHEY and CDR2 SVGEGT. CDR3 loop: CASSLILAGDHLNEQFF. CDR3 nucleotide sequence: TGTGCCAGCAGTCTAATACTAGCGGGGGACCATTTGAATGAGCAGTTCTTC.

The chain is built from TRBV9 and TRBJ2-7; D unresolved. Germline CDR1 and CDR2: SGDLS and YYNGEE. V dropped 2 bases and J dropped 2 bases, with 17 bases sitting between them. The CDR3 totals 16 residues. The CDR3 nucleotides read TGTGCCAGCAGCGTCTCCCACGGATCATCAACCTACGAGCAGTACTTC. It yields the protein CASSVSHGSSTYEQYF.

The gene calls are TRBV29-1 and TRBJ1-1, with a possible D match to TRBD1 (5 bases). The V gene's germline CDR1 is SQVTM and CDR2 ANQGSEA. Trimming cost V 0 bases and J 5 bases, with 7 bases left between them. The CDR3 loop spans 12 amino acids. Here the CDR3 reads CSVEEEGTEAFF. CDR3 sequence (DNA): TGCAGCGTTGAAGAAGAGGGGACTGAAGCTTTCTTT.

The chain has TRBV7-9 and TRBJ2-1, with 7 bases that match TRBD2. Trimming took 6 bases from V and 8 from J; bases not matched to a gene: 7. Germline V gives CDR1 SEHNR, CDR2 FQNEAQ (reference sequence). CDR3 length: 13 amino acids. CDR3 residues: CASRWEGGDEQFF. CDR3 nucleotides: TGTGCCAGCAGGTGGGAGGGCGGAGATGAGCAGTTCTTC.

This clonotype was seen just once. V usage is TRBV7-9 and J usage is TRBJ1-1; D unresolved. The germline V gene encodes CDR1 SEHNR and CDR2 FQNEAQ (reference sequence). The CDR3 is made up of 14 amino acids. V gave up 4 bases and J gave up 1 base, with 10 bases separating them. This CDR3 reads CASSWLTANTEAFF. In DNA, the CDR3 is TGTGCCAGCAGCTGGCTGACGGCGAACACTGAAGCTTTCTTT.

A single count supports this clonotype. V usage is TRBV20-1 and J usage is TRBJ2-1; D possibly corresponds to TRBD2 (5 bases). This CDR3 region has 15 residues. V was pared by 8 bases and J by 4 bases, with 21 bases between. Germline V gives CDR1 DFQATT, CDR2 SNEGSKA (reference sequence). The CDR3 DNA reads as TGCAGTCCCCTCTCCCCCGGGAATTTTTACAATGAGCAGTTCTTC. This translates into CSPLSPGNFYNEQFF.

Comment on this clonotype: A much larger clone differs from this one at a single base, so this may be a read error. The chain recombines TRBV7-2 with TRBJ2-7; 8 positions match TRBD1. Germline V CDR1 and CDR2: SGHTA, FQGNSA. Unmatched junction bases numbered 9, after V lost 1 base and J lost 7 bases. CDR3 length equals 15 residues. The CDR3 nucleotides read TGTGCCAGCAGCTTAGGGCCCTCAGGGGGCAATGAGCAGTACTTC. Encoded protein: CASSLGPSGGNEQYF.

The count of this clonotype is one. The rearrangement joins TRBV19 to TRBJ1-2; possibly TRBD1 for D (5 bases). Germline V lookup: CDR1 LNHDA, CDR2 SQIVND (reference sequence). The CDR3 has 16 residues. V was trimmed by 7 bases and J by 2 bases, leaving 20 bases between them. The DNA for the CDR3 is TGTGCCAGTACTCCGCCCAAGGGGCCGGGGAACTATGGCTACACCTTC. Translated, it gives CASTPPKGPGNYGYTF. Complete variable domain (other parts from reference TRBV19 and TRBJ1-2): DGGITQSPKYLFRKEGQNVTLSCEQNLNHDAMYWYRQDPGQGLRLIYYSQIVNDFQKGDIAEGYSVSREKKESFPLTVTSAQKNPTAFYLCASTPPKGPGNYGYTFGSGTRLTVV.

The gene calls are TRBV7-8 and TRBJ2-5; D is possibly TRBD1 or TRBD2 (5 bases each). CDR3 size: 14 residues. With 2 bases removed from V and 2 bases from J, the gap between germline ends came to 9 bases. Germline CDR1 is SGHVS and CDR2 is FQNEAQ. CDR3 residues: CASSLWGFQETQYF. CDR3 DNA: TGTGCCAGCAGCTTATGGGGGTTTCAAGAGACCCAGTACTTC.

The J gene is TRBJ2-5, the V gene TRBV12-3 or TRBV12-4; D might be TRBD2 (6 bases). The CDR3 covers 14 residues. Trimming removed 2 bases at V and 5 bases at J, with 12 bases between. CDR3 residues: CASSLRGKGETQYF. The CDR3 nucleotides read TGTGCCAGCAGTTTACGCGGGAAGGGGGAGACCCAGTACTTC.

The chain couples TRBV29-1 to TRBJ2-5; 9 bases match TRBD2. The CDR3 is 16 residues long. V dropped 1 base and J dropped 2; count of bases not matched to a gene: 8. Germline V gene data show CDR1 as SQVTM and CDR2 as ANQGSEA. The DNA for the CDR3 is TGCAGCGTTGAAGCGCACCTAGCGGGACGTCAAGAGACCCAGTACTTC. Protein sequence: CSVEAHLAGRQETQYF.

V gene TRBV29-1 combines with J gene TRBJ2-1, with D maybe TRBD2 (7 bases). With 7 bases removed from V and 5 bases from J, the gap between germline ends came to 15 bases. The CDR3 is 13 residues long. Germline V gene data show CDR1 as SQVTM and CDR2 as ANQGSEA. CDR3 coding DNA: TGCAGCGGTAGGGGGGGCTACGACAATGAGCAGTTCTTC. It encodes CSGRGGYDNEQFF.

The chain combines TRBV20-1 with TRBJ1-2; 7 positions match TRBD1. With 0 bases clipped from V and 5 bases from J, the junction kept 6 bases outside the gene matches. Germline CDR1 reads DFQATT; CDR2 reads SNEGSKA (reference sequence). This CDR3 is built from 14 residues. The CDR3 loop reads CSARDLGQLYGYTF. The DNA of the CDR3 is TGCAGTGCTAGAGATTTGGGACAGCTTTATGGCTACACCTTC.

The chain links TRBV13 to TRBJ2-7, with 9 positions matching TRBD2. The CDR3 contains 15 residues. Germline values: CDR1 PRHDT, CDR2 FYEKMQ (reference sequence). Trimming took 5 bases from V and 1 from J; bases not matched to a gene: 6. For the CDR3, the DNA is TGTGCCAGCAGCCAGGGCAGCGGGAGGTCCTACGAGCAGTACTTC. This gives the protein CASSQGSGRSYEQYF.

This chain joins TRBV5-4 and TRBJ2-7, with 12 bases lining up with TRBD2. This CDR3 has 17 amino acids. Germline trimming cut 4 bases from V and 0 bases from J; bases unmatched to any gene: 8. Germline CDR1 reads SGHNT; CDR2 reads YYREEE (reference sequence). CDR3 region: CASSRRTSGTSSYEQYF. The CDR3 nucleotides are TGTGCCAGCAGCCGACGGACTAGCGGGACCTCCTCCTACGAGCAGTACTTC.